Listed here are 2 T cell receptor beta chains from one sample, sequenced in a study of cytomegalovirus exposure and HLA in healthy donors. PCR involved 60 Vbeta and 13 Jbeta primers. This table comes from immunoSEQ multiplex PCR, and its TCRdb copy is limited to in-frame clones, with some not included. The sample consists of about 110,000 clones, about 86% of them appearing once. The sequencing sample was made of PBMCs. These receptor sequences come from a woman aged 25 to 39 in good health and CMV-seronegative.

The rearrangement joins TRBV7-8 to TRBJ1-6, with TRBD1 as a possible D gene (6 bases). CDR3 length equals 17 residues. Per the germline V gene, CDR1 is SGHVS and CDR2 is FQNEAQ. Between the trimmed V and J ends, which lost 5 bases and 7 bases, there was a span of 21 bases. The CDR3 sequence: CASSPIGGRQLNSPLHF. In nucleotides, the CDR3 is TGTGCCAGCAGCCCTATAGGGGGTAGGCAATTGAATTCACCCCTCCACTTT. Filled out from reference TRBV7-8 and TRBJ1-6, the complete variable domain reads GAGVSQSPRYKVAKRGQDVALRCDPISGHVSLFWYQQALGQGPEFLTYFQNEAQLDKSGLPSDRFFAERPEGSVSTLKIQRTQQEDSAVYLCASSPIGGRQLNSPLHFGNGTRLTVT.

This clone has a single count. This chain links TRBV27 with TRBJ1-5; a weak D match, TRBD1 (6 bases). CDR3 size: 16 residues. V was shortened by 4 bases and J by 5 bases, with 18 bases between the two germline ends. Germline V gene data show CDR1 as MNHEY and CDR2 as SMNVEV (reference sequence). The CDR3 DNA sequence: TGTGCCAGCAGTTCCAGGGGCCAGGCTGGGGATCAGCCCCAGCATTTT. It codes for CASSSRGQAGDQPQHF.